The 27 T cell receptor beta chains in this list originate from one sample, sequenced in a study of shared clonotypes between healthy human individuals (dated by TCRdb to 2019 to 2021). Receptor amplification or capture employed the immunoSEQ multiplex PCR assay. The table comes from immuneACCESS by way of TCRdb, which keeps in-frame sequences with V and J called. Part of the clones is missing from these tables; in studies checked, under half for an unresolved V gene and the rest for unknown reasons. The sample data list millions of clones, and around nine tenths of these were observed just once. The top ten constitute about 0.13% of the sample. Sequences were obtained from naive CD4+ T cells sorted from blood. What this sample's cell subset or site label stands for: CD45RA+ positively selected. Receptors were obtained from a young man in good health.

The chain is built from TRBV7-2 and TRBJ2-1; D gene unclear. Trimming removed 5 bases from V and 1 base from J, with 12 bases in between. The CDR3 is made up of 15 amino acids. Germline CDR1 is SGHTA and CDR2 is FQGNSA. The CDR3 spells CASSPLPLSYNEQFF. The CDR3 nucleotides are TGTGCCAGCAGCCCCCTTCCTCTATCCTACAATGAGCAGTTCTTC. Together with reference TRBV7-2 and TRBJ2-1, the CDR3 gives the full variable domain: GAGVSQSPSNKVTEKGKDVELRCDPISGHTALYWYRQSLGQGLEFLIYFQGNSAPDKSGLPSDRFSAERTGGSVSTLTIQRTQQEDSAVYLCASSPLPLSYNEQFFGPGTRLTVL.

The rearrangement joins TRBV5-6 to TRBJ2-7; 7 nucleotides agree with TRBD2. CDR3 length: 16 residues. Germline V CDR1 and CDR2: SGHDT, YYEEEE. The ends lost 5 bases at V and 0 bases at J; junction bases unmatched: 11. In nucleotides, the CDR3 is TGTGCCAGCAGTCGCTTCCTAGCGGTGACCTCCTACGAGCAGTACTTC. Translation: CASSRFLAVTSYEQYF.

The CDR3: CASSLEGGAQYF. CDR3 nucleotide sequence: TGTGCCAGCAGCTTAGAGGGGGGTGCGCAGTACTTC. The chain uses TRBV11-1 and TRBJ2-7; D tentatively fits TRBD1 or TRBD2 (6 bases each). CDR1 and CDR2 (germline): SGHAT, FQDESV (reference sequence). The germline V and J ends were trimmed by 1 base and 9 bases, with 10 bases remaining between them. The CDR3 runs to 12 residues.

For this clone: Other DNA sequences in this specimen translate into the identical CDR3. This chain links TRBV11-2 with TRBJ2-5; no clear D gene. With 1 base removed from V and 5 bases from J, the gap between germline ends came to 5 bases. This CDR3 spans 12 amino acids. Germline V lookup: CDR1 SGHAT, CDR2 FQNNGV. The CDR3 spells CASSLVGETQYF. The DNA of the CDR3 is TGTGCCAGCAGCTTAGTAGGGGAGACCCAGTACTTC.

The chain joins TRBV7-3 to TRBJ2-3; 8 bases fit TRBD2. This CDR3 spans 17 amino acids. The J segment lost 6 bases and the V segment lost 4 bases, leaving 15 bases of the junction unmatched. Germline V gives CDR1 SGHTA, CDR2 FQGTGA. The CDR3 DNA sequence: TGTGCCAGCAGCTCCTACGGGGGGGAACCCACATTCGATACGCAGTATTTT. It encodes CASSSYGGEPTFDTQYF.

The rearrangement uses TRBV5-1 and TRBJ1-3; D is undetermined. Per the germline V gene, CDR1 is SGHRS and CDR2 is YFSETQ. CDR3 length: 16 residues. The V and J ends lost 2 bases and 0 bases respectively, with 12 bases between them. DNA of the CDR3: TGCGCCAGCAGCTTTGCTGGAAGCGACTCTGGAAACACCATATATTTT. Protein product: CASSFAGSDSGNTIYF.

This sequence joins TRBV7-2 and TRBJ2-7, with TRBD2 identical over 8 bases. J lost 0 bases, V lost 1 base, and 2 bases had no gene match. This CDR3 is built from 15 residues. CDR1 and CDR2 (germline): SGHTA, FQGNSA. The CDR3 DNA follows: TGTGCCAGCAGCTTAGAAGGGACTAGCTCCTACGAGCAGTACTTC. Translating gives CASSLEGTSSYEQYF.

This chain connects TRBV7-8 to TRBJ1-2, with a possible D match to TRBD1 (6 bases). CDR1 and CDR2 (germline): SGHVS, FQNEAQ. The CDR3 loop spans 15 amino acids. Trimming removed 2 bases at V and 2 bases at J, with 12 bases between. The CDR3 nucleotides read TGTGCCAGCAGCTTACGGGGGCGGGAAAACTATGGCTACACCTTC. This codes for CASSLRGRENYGYTF.

The V and J genes are TRBV19 and TRBJ2-7, with 10 bases aligning to TRBD1. V trimming: 6 bases; J trimming: 6 bases; junction bases outside the gene matches: 8. The CDR3 has 14 residues. Germline CDR1 LNHDA, CDR2 SQIVND (reference sequence). The CDR3 is CASSPDRGSGEQYF. The CDR3 DNA is TGTGCCAGTAGCCCGGACAGGGGGTCGGGCGAGCAGTACTTC.

The V call is TRBV10-3, the J call TRBJ1-4, with D unclear. V was cut by 3 bases and J by 0 bases, with 5 bases left in between. This CDR3 is 14 amino acids long. CDR1 is ENHRY, CDR2 SYGVKD, per germline. CDR3 region: CAISESTTNEKLFF. As DNA, the CDR3 is TGTGCCATCAGTGAATCTACAACTAATGAAAAACTGTTTTTT.

With respect to this clone: A much more abundant neighbour one base away suggests this may be a read error. The chain is built from TRBV6-5 and TRBJ1-1, with a weak D call TRBD1 (6 bases). The CDR3 runs to 13 residues. Trimming left V 6 bases short and J 1 base short, with 9 bases between. Per germline, CDR1 MNHEY and CDR2 SVGAGI. CDR3 coding DNA: TGTGCCAGCAGGGTAGGGGGGAACACTGAAGCTTTCTTT. Translation gives CASRVGGNTEAFF.

The gene calls are TRBV4-1 and TRBJ1-4; tentative D call: TRBD1 (6 bases). Per germline, CDR1 MGHRA and CDR2 YSYEKL. This CDR3 is built from 13 residues. The ends were cut back, 8 bases at V and 5 bases at J, with 12 bases in the middle. CDR3 bases: TGCGCCAGCCGTCTTACAGGGAATGAAAAACTGTTTTTT. Its protein product is CASRLTGNEKLFF.

Points on this clone: One junction end disagrees with the germline gene, perhaps due to a read error. The chain is built from TRBV9 and TRBJ2-2; D remains unclear. CDR3 length: 13 amino acids. Germline values: CDR1 SGDLS, CDR2 YYNGEE. CDR3 region: CVSSVSPTGELFF. The CDR3, as DNA: TGTGTCAGCAGCGTATCCCCCACCGGGGAGCTGTTTTTT.

This chain links TRBV18 with TRBJ1-5; 11 positions agree with TRBD1. Germline assignment: CDR1 KGHSH and CDR2 LQKENI. This CDR3 region has 16 residues. The V gene end was trimmed by 4 bases and the J gene end by 5 bases; junction bases not matched to a gene: 7. CDR3 bases: TGTGCCAGCTCACAACTTGGGACAGGGGGAGATCAGCCCCAGCATTTT. Its protein product is CASSQLGTGGDQPQHF.

The chain recombines TRBV18 with TRBJ2-7, with D possibly being TRBD2 (5 bases). Trimming shortened V by 6 bases and J by 3 bases, and 12 bases separated the two germline ends. This CDR3 contains 13 residues. The germline V gene has CDR1 KGHSH and CDR2 LQKENI. The CDR3 protein is CASSPDSHYEQYF. In DNA form, the CDR3 reads TGTGCCAGCTCCCCGGACTCCCACTACGAGCAGTACTTC. The full variable domain, with the rest looked up from reference TRBV18 and TRBJ2-7, is NAGVMQNPRHLVRRRGQEARLRCSPMKGHSHVYWYRQLPEEGLKFMVYLQKENIIDESGMPKERFSAEFPKEGPSILRIQQVVRGDSAAYFCASSPDSHYEQYFGPGTRLTVT.

About this clone itself: Distinct nucleotide sequences in the sample also encode this CDR3. The chain is built from TRBV5-6 and TRBJ1-6; D unresolved. The germline V and J ends were trimmed by 0 bases and 7 bases, with 5 bases remaining between them. The CDR3 covers 13 residues. The germline gives CDR1 SGHDT, CDR2 YYEEEE. The CDR3 is CASSLGANSPLHF. The CDR3 coding sequence is TGTGCCAGCAGCTTGGGGGCCAATTCACCCCTCCACTTT.

The V call is TRBV12-2, the J call TRBJ2-4; the D call of TRBD1 is as the table states it, not checked on the DNA. TRBV12-2 is a known pseudogene. The CDR3 is 21 amino acids. In DNA form, the CDR3 reads TGTGCAAGTCGCCTCTTACATGATGCAGGGACAGGGAATCTAGCCAAAAACATTCAGTACTTC. This codes for CASRLLHDAGTGNLAKNIQYF.

This clone appeared once. J is TRBJ1-1 and V is TRBV4-2; D not resolved. This CDR3 comprises 13 residues. Germline values: CDR1 LGHNA, CDR2 YNFKEQ. The ends were cut back, 4 bases at V and 8 bases at J, with 14 bases in the middle. The CDR3 protein is CASSRSPRREAFF. In nucleotides, the CDR3 is TGTGCCAGCAGCCGTAGCCCCCGGCGGGAAGCTTTCTTT.

The rearrangement uses TRBV15 and TRBJ2-2; maybe TRBD2 (6 bases). The CDR3 is 14 amino acids. Germline CDR1 LNHNV, CDR2 YYDKDF (reference sequence). The V end was cut by 5 bases, the J end by 4 bases, with 11 bases between. CDR3 protein: CATSRDFITGELFF. In DNA form, the CDR3 reads TGTGCCACCAGCCGGGACTTTATCACCGGGGAGCTGTTTTTT.

This chain uses TRBV7-9 with TRBJ1-1; D not resolved. Germline-derived CDR1 and CDR2 are SEHNR and FQNEAQ (reference sequence). The V gene lost 2 bases and the J gene lost 2 bases, with 9 bases spanning the gap. The CDR3 sequence is 14 residues long. The CDR3 reads CASSLREKNTEAFF. Written as DNA, the CDR3 is TGTGCCAGCAGCTTAAGGGAGAAAAACACTGAAGCTTTCTTT.

The genes are TRBV19 and TRBJ2-2; D ambiguous. This CDR3 region has 13 residues. Germline assignment: CDR1 LNHDA and CDR2 SQIVND (reference sequence). The V end lost 6 bases, the J end lost 4 bases, and 9 bases lay between the germline ends. CDR3 in DNA: TGTGCCAGTAGCACTACTTTCACCGGGGAGCTGTTTTTT. Amino acids: CASSTTFTGELFF.

The V gene is TRBV21-1, the J gene TRBJ2-1. TRBV21-1 is a documented pseudogene. CDR3 length: 13 residues. The CDR3 DNA follows: TGTGCCAGCAGCAGAGCCCAAAGGAATGAGCAGTTCTTC. This sequence encodes CASSRAQRNEQFF.

The table lists this clone with a count of one. The rearrangement links TRBV10-1 to TRBJ2-3; no definite D call. The ends were cut back, 0 bases at V and 3 bases at J, with 7 bases in the middle. Germline loops: CDR1 WNHNN, CDR2 SYGVQD (reference sequence). CDR3 size: 14 residues. The CDR3: CASSESYGTDTQYF. Here the CDR3 DNA reads TGCGCCAGCAGTGAGTCCTACGGGACAGATACGCAGTATTTT.

J is TRBJ2-7 and V is TRBV12-5, with unresolved D. The CDR3 is made up of 15 amino acids. In germline, CDR1 is LGHNT, CDR2 FRNRAP. V lost 1 base and J lost 1, with 11 bases in between. The CDR3 DNA follows: TGTGCTAGTGGTTTGGGGGGTTCTGATTCCTACGAGCAGTACTTC. Translating it yields CASGLGGSDSYEQYF.

This chain uses TRBV2 with TRBJ1-2, with TRBD1 identical over 8 bases. The CDR3 consists of 15 residues. From germline, CDR1 is SNHLY and CDR2 FYNNEI. Trimming at V came to 3 bases and at J to 3 bases, leaving 6 bases not matched to a gene. The DNA of the CDR3 is TGTGCCAGCAGTGATCCGACAGGGGTTCACTATGGCTACACCTTC. Its translation: CASSDPTGVHYGYTF.

V is TRBV27 and J is TRBJ1-2, with 7 bases that match TRBD1. With V trimmed by 6 bases and J by 4 bases, 8 bases remained unmatched. The CDR3 covers 14 residues. The germline gives CDR1 MNHEY, CDR2 SMNVEV (reference sequence). DNA of the CDR3: TGTGCCAGCAGGCAACCAGGGGGACGCTATGGCTACACCTTC. This gives the protein CASRQPGGRYGYTF.

This clone appeared once. The rearrangement links TRBV6-4 to TRBJ2-3; tentatively, D is TRBD1 (5 bases). This CDR3 spans 15 amino acids. Trimming cost V 6 bases and J 1 base, with 14 bases left between them. Germline V gene sequence: CDR1 MRHNA, CDR2 SNTAGT. The CDR3 DNA reads as TGTGCCAGCAGCAATCAGGGTACCGGCACAGATACGCAGTATTTT. Protein: CASSNQGTGTDTQYF.